This T cell receptor beta chain came from a study of OX40 agonist ivuxolimab in advanced cancers. Background on the study: Hepatocellular carcinoma, melanoma, renal cell or head and neck cancer affected the dose-escalation patients. Partial responses were achieved by three patients: one hepatocellular carcinoma, two cutaneous melanoma.

Study-wide results and limits: Compared with CD4+, CD8+ T cells on average had more expanded clones. Circulating CD4+ and CD8+ T cells showed clonal expansion by week 6 at 0.1 to 3.0 mg/kg.

The CDR3 extends over 15 amino acids. Germline CDR1 and CDR2: SGHNT and YENEEA. V lost 0 bases, J lost 7 bases, and 13 bases lay in between. Regarding this clone: Its antigen remains unknown.

The table came from immunoSEQ multiplex PCR; TCRdb's copy has only in-frame clones and leaves some out. The table records under 85,000 clones, about 85% of them present only once. The source was CD4+ or CD8+ T cells sorted from blood, collected in a trial of the OX40 agonist ivuxolimab. This TCR was recovered from an adult with an advanced solid tumor such as melanoma, head and neck, liver or kidney cancer. The rearrangement links TRBV11-3 to TRBJ2-1; D ambiguous. The CDR3 spells CASSLDPGWENEQFF. CDR3 DNA: TGTGCCAGCAGCTTAGATCCGGGCTGGGAAAATGAGCAGTTCTTC.